This TCR beta chain comes out of a study of T cell responses to AZD1222 COVID-19 vaccine (dated by TCRdb to 2020 to 2023). Regarding the complete study: AZD1222 recipients with second doses at about 4 weeks or about 12 weeks were pooled, because spike-specific TCR depth and breadth did not differ between schedules. TCR sequencing covered some 240 trial participants: 207 given two doses of AZD1222 and 26 given two doses of MenACWY control vaccine. Enrollment into the trials was organized by age into subgroups of 18-55, 56-69 and 70-plus years, and those subgroups contained approximately 160, 26 and 62 TCR-sequenced participants, respectively.

The investigation overall reported the following: No day 14 peak-response samples were available, so repertoires were characterized only after the peak T cell response. Vaccine-associated CD4 TCRs spanned the whole spike protein, with dominant responses in regions 160-218 and 743-854. After two AZD1222 doses, spike-specific TCR breadth and depth were significantly higher than at day 0 and than in MenACWY recipients. Conclusions about previously exposed vaccinees are limited, since just six AZD1222 recipients were seropositive for SARS-CoV-2 at baseline. Participants were mostly white British and included more females than males, and it was suggested by the authors that clonal diversity may have been underestimated. Reportedly, close to half of the unique spike-specific TCRs recognized epitopes lying outside the regions that are mutated in the B.1.351 and B.1.1.7 variants. In the small 56-69-year group, the increase in depth fell short of significance, most likely because of low power.

This specimen's time point label, interpreted: baseline before first vaccination. Vaccinee samples came from UK trials COV001 and COV002, including a single-blind randomized controlled phase 2/3 trial of AZD1222 (ChAdOx1 nCoV-19) in healthy adults. For TCRbeta chain sequencing, PBMC samples were collected from trial participants at day 0 and at day 28 after the second dose. The CDR3 regions of human TCRbeta chains were subjected to immunosequencing. In the original analysis: Repertoire TCRs were checked for matches against a reference library of SARS-CoV-2-specific TCRs that had been generated using the MIRA antigen-specificity platform. Breadth was defined as the fraction of unique TCRs that were SARS-CoV-2-associated. Depth was defined as the fraction of total T cells that were SARS-CoV-2-associated. Using the MIRA data, each spike-specific TCR was assigned both to the spike region to which the TCR was reactive and to a CD4 or CD8 class. Log10-transformed breadth and depth values were compared by one-way ANOVA with Sidak's multiple comparisons tests. Entries here come from immuneACCESS through TCRdb and include only in-frame sequences with V and J called. Some clones fail to appear in such tables; in the studies checked, an unresolved V gene covers under half of the shortfall, and the cause of the remainder is unknown. V and J calls and clone size are as listed in that table; D and trimming were resolved from the DNA. This sample comprises some 89,000 clones, 90% of them detected only once. In total, the top ten clones hold 3% of the sample.

Points on this clone: This clone's antigen is unknown. The input lacks base qualities; no much larger clone sits a single base away.

The sample was peripheral blood, taken on day 0 of AZD1222 vaccination. The sequence was obtained from an adult in good health.

CDR3 sequence: CASSYGQTTYGYTF. The bases read TGTGCCAGCAGTTATGGACAGACAACCTATGGCTACACCTTC. The chain uses TRBV6-5 and TRBJ1-2; 6 matching bases give a weak D call of TRBD1. The CDR3 sequence holds 14 residues, the cysteine and phenylalanine included. The DNA shown is the 42-base CDR3, in frame from base 1. V and J are truncated by 3 bases and 4 bases respectively, leaving an intervening sequence of 12 bases. CDR1 and CDR2, per the germline V gene, are MNHEY and SVGAGI.